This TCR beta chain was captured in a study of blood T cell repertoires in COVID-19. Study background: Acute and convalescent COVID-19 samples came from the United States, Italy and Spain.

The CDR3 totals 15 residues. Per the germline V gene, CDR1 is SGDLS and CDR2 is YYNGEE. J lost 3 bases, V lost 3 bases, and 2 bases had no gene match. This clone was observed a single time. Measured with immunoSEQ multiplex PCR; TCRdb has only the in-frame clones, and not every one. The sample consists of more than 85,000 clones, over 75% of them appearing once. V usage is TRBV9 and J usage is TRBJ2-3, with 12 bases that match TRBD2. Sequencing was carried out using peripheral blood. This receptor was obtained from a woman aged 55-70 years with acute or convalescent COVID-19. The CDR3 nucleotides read TGTGCCAGCAGCGCGACTAGCGGGAGAACAGATACGCAGTATTTT. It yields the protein CASSATSGRTDTQYF.